A single sample is the source of the 5 T cell receptor beta chains below, sequenced in a study of CD8 T cells in ankylosing spondylitis. A single record per CDR3 protein comes from TCRdb applying MiXCR to the 5' RACE reads. The table records 150,000 to 200,000 distinct CDR3 sequences, 13% of them present only once. Source material: blood, either unsorted or a sorted T cell fraction (not recorded which). These receptors all come from a female donor with ankylosing spondylitis or in good health (not recorded which).

At least ten counts were recorded for this clonotype. The rearrangement links TRBV20-1 to TRBJ1-1; 7 nucleotides align to TRBD1. J gave up 11 bases and V 4 bases, and 4 bases lay outside the gene matches. The CDR3 totals 10 residues. Germline CDR1 and CDR2: DFQATT and SNEGSKA (reference sequence). CDR3 nucleotide sequence: TGCAGTGCTAAGACAGGGTTCGCTTTCTTT. As protein: CSAKTGFAFF.

The chain combines TRBV20-1 with TRBJ2-7, with D possibly TRBD2 on 5 matching bases. CDR1 is DFQATT, CDR2 SNEGSKA, per germline (reference sequence). Between the trimmed V and J ends, which lost 2 bases and 6 bases, there was a span of 14 bases. The CDR3 is made up of 13 amino acids. For the CDR3, the DNA is TGCAGTGCTAGATCCGCGGTGGGGAGCGAGCAGTACTTC. Residues: CSARSAVGSEQYF.

This clonotype appeared many times. The chain uses TRBV19 and TRBJ1-3, with a tentative D call TRBD1 (6 bases). V was trimmed by 6 bases and J by 0 bases, leaving 18 bases between them. Per germline, CDR1 LNHDA and CDR2 SQIVND (reference sequence). The CDR3 spans 17 residues. The CDR3 protein is CASRGSQGLFSGNTIYF. The CDR3 DNA is TGTGCCAGTAGAGGATCACAGGGCCTCTTCTCTGGAAACACCATATATTTT.

The V gene is TRBV28, the J gene TRBJ2-7; TRBD2 matches at 9 bases. This CDR3 contains 15 residues. J lost 2 bases, V lost 8 bases, and 10 bases had no gene match. CDR1 is MDHEN and CDR2 is SYDVKM in the germline V gene. The DNA of the CDR3 is TGTGCCAGCGGGGGTAGCGGGGGACGCCCCTACGAGCAGTACTTC. Its translation is CASGGSGGRPYEQYF.

V and J are TRBV20-1 and TRBJ2-7, with 11 bases matching TRBD2. V gave up 6 bases and J gave up 6 bases; unmatched junction bases: 13. Germline CDR1 and CDR2: DFQATT and SNEGSKA (reference sequence). CDR3 length equals 15 residues. CDR3 nucleotides: TGCAGTGCAACCGGGACTAGCGGATCCTTTGGCGAGCAGTACTTC. Protein product: CSATGTSGSFGEQYF.